This TCR beta chain is from a study of cytomegalovirus exposure and HLA in healthy donors. Points from the study as a whole: Indistinguishability led to the exclusion of some V segments, TRBV6-2 and TRBV6-3 included.

The PCR ran on 60 Vbeta and 13 Jbeta primers. TCRdb's copy holds only in-frame clones and misses some; the assay was immunoSEQ multiplex PCR. The sample yields about 140,000 clones, about 70% seen once. A single count supports this clone. Its antigen is unknown. One junction end disagrees with the germline gene, perhaps due to a read error. The CDR3 runs to 14 residues. Germline CDR1 is MGHRA and CDR2 is YSYEKL. While unrecorded immune exposures were likely, the donors were nominally healthy when sampled. The clonotype originates from a man under 40 in good health and CMV-seropositive. The material sequenced was PBMCs. V gene TRBV4-1 combines with J gene TRBJ1-2; D not certain. The CDR3 nucleotides read TGTGCCAGCAGCCAAGTTGAACGGGAATATGGCTACACCTTC. Protein product: CASSQVEREYGYTF.